This T cell receptor (beta chain) was sequenced during a study of somatic mutations in cytotoxic T cells in rheumatoid arthritis. Here immunoSEQ multiplex PCR was the method, and the copy in TCRdb shows in-frame clones only, minus some. The sample has some 38,000 clones, under 85% seen once; the top ten hold about 3.4%. On this clone: As yet, its antigen is unknown.

Germline CDR1 reads SQVTM; CDR2 reads ANQGSEA. The CDR3 consists of 14 residues. Trimming took 5 bases from V and 1 from J, leaving 15 bases between them. General study results and limits: Over 20% of CD8+ cells belonged to the largest CD8+ clone in about an eighth of the roughly 60 patients. Healthy controls showed no age-related rise in CD8+ clonality, whereas rheumatoid arthritis patients did. It was found that CD8+ T-cell clonality in rheumatoid arthritis patients did not differ significantly from that in age-matched healthy controls.

Material for sequencing was CD8+ T cells sorted from blood. The J gene is TRBJ2-7, the V gene TRBV29-1; perhaps TRBD2 as D (6 bases). This TCR came from a man aged 35 to 55 in good health. CDR3 bases: TGCAGCGTTATCTCCGGGGGTAGGTCCTACGAGCAGTACTTC. Residues: CSVISGGRSYEQYF.